The 19 T cell receptor beta chains presented below share a single source sample, sequenced in a study of tissue T cells after allogeneic stem cell transplantation. Assay used: immunoSEQ multiplex PCR; TCRdb lists only in-frame clones, some missing. The sample holds approximately 47,000 clones, around 70% seen once. The specimen sequenced was sorted cells pooled from one or two spleens. The source is a pool of C57BL/6 mice in good health.

Concerning this clone itself: The germline and genes are mouse ones. The read is 1 residue too short to cover the CDR3 end, so that end is filled in from the germline J gene. The chain couples TRBV13-2 to TRBJ2-4; D may be TRBD1 or TRBD2 (6 bases each). Germline CDR1 reads NNHNN; CDR2 reads SYGAGS (reference sequence). CDR3 length: 14 amino acids. V was trimmed by 0 bases and J by 6 bases, leaving 11 bases between them. CDR3 amino acids: CASGDEGGGNTLYF. The sequenced part of the CDR3 DNA is TGTGCCAGCGGTGATGAGGGGGGAGGGAACACCTTGTAC.

Remarks on this clone: The gene symbols are mouse symbols. CDR3 bases read: TGTGCCAGCAACGTTGGGGACTGGGGGCCCAGCTCCTATGAACAGTAC. As protein: CASNVGDWGPSSYEQY. The entire CDR3 protein is CASNVGDWGPSSYEQYF. The chain uses TRBV24 and TRBJ2-7, with 11 nucleotides matching TRBD2. The read terminates 1 residue before the CDR3 end, so the remaining end is supplied by the germline J gene. From germline, CDR1 is KGHTA and CDR2 FRNEEI. The CDR3 consists of 17 residues. V dropped 7 bases and J dropped 0; count of bases not matched to a gene: 11.

On this clone: Gene names denote mouse genes. Read data end 1 residue before the CDR3 end; the end is taken from the germline J gene. V and J are TRBV17 and TRBJ1-6, with no clear D. TRBJ1-6 is known as an ORF, though its function is uncertain. Germline CDR1 and CDR2: MNHDT and YYDKIL. The V and J ends lost 3 bases and 1 base respectively, with 1 base between them. The CDR3 contains 13 residues. The sequenced part of the CDR3 DNA is TGTGCTAGCAGTAGGTCCTATAATTCGCCCCTCTAC. Residues: CASSRSYNSPLY. The CDR3, in full, reads CASSRSYNSPLYF.

Comment on this clone: The gene names given are mouse names. The read ends 1 residue before the CDR3 terminus; that terminus is restored from the germline J gene. The chain joins TRBV31 to TRBJ1-4, with a weak D call TRBD1 (5 bases). The V end was cut by 0 bases, the J end by 4 bases, with 9 bases between. Germline loops: CDR1 GKSSPN, CDR2 SITVG. This CDR3 is 14 amino acids long. CDR3 sequence: CAWSLGDGNERLFF. The CDR3 DNA, read in part, is TGTGCCTGGAGTCTAGGGGACGGCAACGAAAGATTATTT.

As for this clone: Gene and germline names: mouse. The read ends 1 residue early relative to the CDR3; the germline J gene fills the gap. The V gene is TRBV3, the J gene TRBJ2-5; 9 bases align to TRBD1. The CDR3 consists of 13 residues. Germline loops: CDR1 SNHLY, CDR2 FYNGKV (reference sequence). V lost 6 bases, J lost 2 bases, and 0 bases stayed unmatched. CDR3 amino acids: CASRQGAQDTQYF. Incomplete CDR3 DNA: TGTGCCAGCAGACAGGGGGCCCAAGACACCCAGTAC. Full variable domain (outside the CDR3, taken from reference TRBV3 and TRBJ2-5): GPKVLQIPSHQIIDMGQMVTLNCDPVSNHLYFYWYKQILGQQMEFLVNFYNGKVMEKSKLFKDQFSVERPDGSYFTLKIQPTALEDSAVYFCASRQGAQDTQYFGPGTRLLVL.

Of note for this clone: Mouse names are used for the genes. The read finishes 1 residue shy of the CDR3 end, and the germline J gene is used to complete it. This chain uses TRBV12-1 with TRBJ1-5; D remains unclear. Germline V CDR1 and CDR2: SGHSN, HYEKVE. V dropped 0 bases and J dropped 4 bases, with 6 bases sitting between them. The CDR3 covers 13 residues. CDR3 residues: CASSLGENQAPLF. CDR3 DNA, as far as it was read: TGTGCCAGCTCTCTCGGGGAGAACCAGGCTCCGCTT.

In regard to this clone: Gene names are mouse gene names. The CDR3 is cut off 1 residue early in the read; its end comes from the germline J gene. Other DNA sequences in this sample translate to the same CDR3. The chain has TRBV3 and TRBJ2-4, with 11 bases matching TRBD1. Germline assignment: CDR1 SNHLY and CDR2 FYNGKV (reference sequence). The junction had 1 base not matched to a gene; V was cut back by 2 bases and J by 6 bases. This CDR3 comprises 14 residues. This CDR3 reads CASSLRDRGNTLYF. CDR3 DNA, as far as it was read: TGTGCCAGCAGCTTAAGGGACAGGGGGAACACCTTGTAC.

Notes on this clone: Gene labels here are mouse ones. The missing CDR3 end, 1 residue past where the read stops, is filled in from the germline J gene. V usage is TRBV13-3 and J usage is TRBJ2-7; 11 bases align to TRBD2. This CDR3 spans 12 amino acids. CDR1 and CDR2 from the germline V gene are NNHDY and SYVADS. J was trimmed by 7 bases and V by 5 bases; bases with no gene match: 2. The CDR3 protein is CASRDWGDEQYF. CDR3 bases read: TGTGCCAGCAGGGACTGGGGGGACGAACAGTAC.

This clone was recorded a few times. Each gene name is a mouse one. The CDR3 end falls 1 residue outside the read, so it is completed with the germline J gene. The chain carries TRBV24 and TRBJ2-7, with D possibly TRBD1 on 6 matching bases. V lost 2 bases, J lost 0 bases, and 8 bases lay in between. The CDR3 length is 14 residues. CDR1 KGHTA and CDR2 FRNEEI come from the germline V gene. The sequenced part of the CDR3 DNA is TGTGCCAGCAGTCTGGTGGACAGCTCCTATGAACAGTAC. Its protein product is CASSLVDSSYEQY. The entire CDR3 protein reads CASSLVDSSYEQYF.

With regard to this clone: Gene names follow the mouse nomenclature. The read ends 1 residue shy of where the CDR3 ends; the end is completed using the germline J gene. The rearrangement links TRBV31 to TRBJ2-1; 7 bases agree with TRBD2. V was pared by 0 bases and J by 1 base, with 3 bases of the junction left unmatched. CDR3 length: 15 amino acids. Germline loops: CDR1 GKSSPN, CDR2 SITVG. The DNA read from the CDR3 is TGTGCCTGGAGTCTAGATGGGGGGAACTATGCTGAGCAGTTC. Encoded protein: CAWSLDGGNYAEQF. The full CDR3 reads CAWSLDGGNYAEQFF.

This clone was recorded only once. Gene names denote mouse genes. Sequencing ends 1 residue short of the CDR3 end; the germline J gene provides the rest. The chain joins TRBV13-2 to TRBJ2-4; no firm D call. Trimming took off 0 bases at V and 2 bases at J, with 10 bases between the two ends. The germline gives CDR1 NNHNN, CDR2 SYGAGS (reference sequence). There are 15 residues in the CDR3. CDR3 in amino acids: CASGDAGGVQNTLYF. The CDR3 DNA, read in part, is TGTGCCAGCGGTGATGCGGGCGGGGTTCAAAACACCTTGTAC.

There are a few counts of this clone. The listed genes are named as in mouse. From the germline J gene comes the end of the CDR3, since the read stops 1 residue before it. The chain joins TRBV13-2 to TRBJ1-4; D is uncertain. V was shortened by 0 bases and J by 0 bases, with 6 bases between the two germline ends. The CDR3 covers 15 residues. Germline V gene lookup returns CDR1 NNHNN and CDR2 SYGAGS (reference sequence). Incomplete CDR3 DNA: TGTGCCAGCGGTGATGCTGCAGTTTCCAACGAAAGATTATTT. As protein: CASGDAAVSNERLF. The entire CDR3 reads CASGDAAVSNERLFF.

Comment on this clone: Each gene name is a mouse one. The read stops 1 residue short of the end of the CDR3; the missing end is completed from the germline J gene. The chain links TRBV13-3 to TRBJ2-4; D uncertain. CDR1 and CDR2 from the germline V gene are NNHDY and SYVADS. Between the trimmed V and J ends, which lost 0 bases and 0 bases, there was a span of 5 bases. CDR3 length: 14 residues. The CDR3 loop reads CASSDVRSQNTLYF. The sequenced part of the CDR3 DNA is TGTGCCAGCAGTGATGTCAGAAGTCAAAACACCTTGTAC.

On this clone: Germline and genes: mouse. The sequenced fragment ends 1 residue before the CDR3 boundary, so the rest is inferred from the germline J gene. Additional DNA sequences in this sample encode the identical CDR3. J is TRBJ2-2 and V is TRBV3, with TRBD1 matching over 8 bases. This CDR3 contains 14 residues. The germline CDR1 and CDR2 sequences are SNHLY and FYNGKV (reference sequence). J lost 2 bases, V lost 5 bases, and 1 base had no gene match. The sequenced part of the CDR3 DNA is TGTGCCAGCAGCAGGACAGGGAACACCGGGCAGCTCTAC. It codes for CASSRTGNTGQLY. The full CDR3 protein reads CASSRTGNTGQLYF.

A remark on this clone: Genes and germline are mouse. The read finishes 1 residue shy of the CDR3 end, and the germline J gene is used to complete it. V is TRBV15 and J is TRBJ2-3; 7 bases are shared with TRBD2. The ends lost 1 base at V and 3 bases at J; junction bases unmatched: 1. The germline gives CDR1 SGHND, CDR2 FRSKSL. The CDR3 runs 14 residues. The CDR3 spells CASSLVGGAETLYF. CDR3 bases read: TGTGCCAGCAGTTTAGTTGGGGGGGCAGAAACGCTGTAT.

Note on this clone: These gene names are mouse names. The read finishes 1 residue shy of the CDR3 end, and the germline J gene is used to complete it. This rearrangement joins TRBV3 to TRBJ1-1; no definite D call. The V gene lost 1 base and the J gene lost 3 bases, with 9 bases spanning the gap. The CDR3 has 14 amino acids. CDR1 and CDR2 from the germline V gene are SNHLY and FYNGKV (reference sequence). The DNA read from the CDR3 is TGTGCCAGCAGCTTAGAAGGGTGGGACACAGAAGTCTTC. This translates into CASSLEGWDTEVF. The full CDR3 is CASSLEGWDTEVFF.

As concerns this clone: Here the gene names and germline are mouse. The CDR3 end lies 1 residue beyond the end of the read and is filled in from the germline J gene. The V gene is TRBV1, the J gene TRBJ2-7, with D possibly being TRBD1 (5 bases). Trimming stripped 3 bases from V and 2 bases from J, with 5 bases between. CDR3 size: 12 residues. Germline values: CDR1 NSQYPW, CDR2 LRSPGD (reference sequence). The CDR3 spells CTCSADTYEQYF. Partial CDR3 DNA: TGCACCTGCAGTGCGGACACCTATGAACAGTAC.

A word on this clone: These gene names are mouse names. The read falls 1 residue short of the CDR3 end, and the missing part is taken from the germline J gene. The rearrangement joins TRBV1 to TRBJ1-5, with D maybe TRBD1 (5 bases). Trimming pared 4 bases from V and 3 bases from J, leaving 10 bases between. CDR1 and CDR2 (germline): NSQYPW, LRSPGD (reference sequence). The CDR3 runs to 14 residues. CDR3 DNA, as far as it was read: TGCACCTGCAGTGGCAGGGAGTTCAACCAGGCTCCGCTT. This translates into CTCSGREFNQAPL. The entire CDR3 protein reads CTCSGREFNQAPLF.

In regard to this clone: The gene names here belong to mouse. The read comes to an end 1 residue before the CDR3 does, leaving the germline J gene to fill in the end. The chain has TRBV1 and TRBJ1-3, with D unclear. V lost 1 base, J lost 0 bases, and 4 bases lay in between. Germline V gives CDR1 NSQYPW, CDR2 LRSPGD (reference sequence). The CDR3 totals 14 residues. CDR3 DNA (partial): TGCACCTGCAGTGCAGGGGTTTCTGGAAATACGCTCTAT. This translates into CTCSAGVSGNTLY. The full CDR3 sequence reads CTCSAGVSGNTLYF.